This entry lists 2 T cell receptor beta chains sequenced from one sample in a study of neurological immune-mediated disorders. Specified time point: longitudinal time-point 1 (baseline). TCRdb fed the 5' RACE reads into MiXCR, producing one record per CDR3 protein. This table has around 71,000 distinct CDR3 sequences, around 13% appearing once. The specimen was PBMCs. The receptors stem from a female donor with HTLV-1-associated myelopathy (HAM/TSP).

Many counts were recorded for this clonotype. The V gene is TRBV27, the J gene TRBJ2-3; D remains ambiguous. Germline CDR1 is MNHEY and CDR2 is SMNVEV (reference sequence). This CDR3 has 14 amino acids. V was clipped by 3 bases and J by 2 bases, with 9 bases between them. CDR3 sequence (DNA): TGTGCCAGCAGTTTTAGGGAAAACACAGATACGCAGTATTTT. This gives the protein CASSFRENTDTQYF.

The chain's CDR3 is CASRLAKLAKNIQYF. In nucleotides, the CDR3 is TGTGCCAGCCGGCTGGCGAAACTAGCCAAAAACATTCAGTACTTC. The chain joins TRBV6-2 or TRBV6-3 to TRBJ2-4, with D hard to call. This CDR3 is 15 amino acids long. Trimming took 8 bases from V and 0 from J, leaving 14 bases between them. The germline gives CDR1 MNHEY, CDR2 SVGEGT.